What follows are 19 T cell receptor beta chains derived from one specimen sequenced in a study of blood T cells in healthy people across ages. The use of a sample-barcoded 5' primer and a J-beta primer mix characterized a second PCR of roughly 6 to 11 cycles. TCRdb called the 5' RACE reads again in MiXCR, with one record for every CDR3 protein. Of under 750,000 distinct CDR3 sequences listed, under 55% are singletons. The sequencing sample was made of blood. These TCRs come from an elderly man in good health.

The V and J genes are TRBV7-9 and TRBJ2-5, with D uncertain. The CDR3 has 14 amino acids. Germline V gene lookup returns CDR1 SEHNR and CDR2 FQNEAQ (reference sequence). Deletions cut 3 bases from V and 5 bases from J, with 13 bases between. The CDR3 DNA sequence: TGTGCCAGCAGCTTCGGTCAGCCATCTGAGACCCAGTACTTC. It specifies CASSFGQPSETQYF.

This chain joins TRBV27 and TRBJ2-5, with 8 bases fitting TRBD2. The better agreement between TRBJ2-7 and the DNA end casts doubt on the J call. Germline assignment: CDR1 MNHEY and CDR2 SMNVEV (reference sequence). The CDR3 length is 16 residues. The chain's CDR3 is CASSSTLSGIFYEQYF. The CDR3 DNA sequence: TGTGCCAGCAGTTCAACCCTTAGCGGGATCTTCTACGAGCAGTACTTC.

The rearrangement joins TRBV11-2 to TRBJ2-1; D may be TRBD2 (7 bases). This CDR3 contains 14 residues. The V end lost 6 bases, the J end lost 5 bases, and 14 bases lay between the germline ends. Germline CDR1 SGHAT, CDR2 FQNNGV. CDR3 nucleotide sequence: TGTGCCAGCAGAAAGGGGGAGGGCGACAATGAGCAGTTCTTC. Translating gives CASRKGEGDNEQFF.

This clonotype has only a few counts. CDR3 in amino acids: CASSRTDLYEQYF. CDR3 bases: TGTGCCAGCAGTCGGACAGATCTCTACGAGCAGTACTTC. V usage is TRBV28 and J usage is TRBJ2-7, with D perhaps TRBD1 (6 bases). CDR1 is MDHEN, CDR2 SYDVKM, per germline. The CDR3 runs 13 residues. The V gene lost 5 bases and the J gene lost 3 bases, with 11 bases spanning the gap. The entire variable domain, with the rest obtained from reference TRBV28 and TRBJ2-7, is as follows: DVKVTQSSRYLVKRTGEKVFLECVQDMDHENMFWYRQDPGLGLRLIYFSYDVKMKEKGDIPEGYSVSREKKERFSLILESASTNQTSMYLCASSRTDLYEQYFGPGTRLTVT.

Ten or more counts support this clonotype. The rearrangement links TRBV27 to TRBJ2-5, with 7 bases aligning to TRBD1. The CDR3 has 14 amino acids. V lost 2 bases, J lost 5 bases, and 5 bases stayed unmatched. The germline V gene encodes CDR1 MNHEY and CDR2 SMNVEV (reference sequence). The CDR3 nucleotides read TGTGCCAGCAGTTTAGAAGGGGGCTCGGAGACCCAGTACTTC. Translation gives CASSLEGGSETQYF.

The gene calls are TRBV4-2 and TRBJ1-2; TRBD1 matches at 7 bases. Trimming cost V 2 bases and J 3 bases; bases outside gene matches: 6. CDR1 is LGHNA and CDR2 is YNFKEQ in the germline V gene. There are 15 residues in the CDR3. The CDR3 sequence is CASSQIQGVDYGYTF. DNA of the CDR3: TGTGCCAGCAGCCAAATCCAGGGGGTTGACTATGGCTACACCTTC.

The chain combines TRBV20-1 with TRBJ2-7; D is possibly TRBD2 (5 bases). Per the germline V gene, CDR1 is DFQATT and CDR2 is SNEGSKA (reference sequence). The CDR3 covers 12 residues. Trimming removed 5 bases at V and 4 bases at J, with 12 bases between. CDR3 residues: CSAVPGKYEQYF. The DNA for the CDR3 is TGCAGTGCTGTCCCCGGGAAGTACGAGCAGTACTTC.

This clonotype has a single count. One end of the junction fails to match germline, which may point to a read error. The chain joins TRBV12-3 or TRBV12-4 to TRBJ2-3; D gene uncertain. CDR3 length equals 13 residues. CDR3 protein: CACSRGNTDTQYF. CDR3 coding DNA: TGTGCCTGCAGTCGCGGAAACACAGATACGCAGTATTTT.

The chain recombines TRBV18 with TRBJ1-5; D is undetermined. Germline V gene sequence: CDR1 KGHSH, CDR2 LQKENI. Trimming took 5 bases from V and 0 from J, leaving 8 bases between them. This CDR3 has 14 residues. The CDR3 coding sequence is TGTGCCAGCTCAGCAGTGGATAGCAATCAGCCCCAGCATTTT. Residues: CASSAVDSNQPQHF.

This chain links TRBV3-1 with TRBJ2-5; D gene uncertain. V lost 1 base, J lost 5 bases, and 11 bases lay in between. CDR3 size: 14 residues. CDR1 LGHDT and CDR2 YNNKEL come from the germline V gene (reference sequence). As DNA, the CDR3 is TGTGCCAGCAGCCAAGTGGAAAGTCCGGAGACCCAGTACTTC. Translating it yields CASSQVESPETQYF.

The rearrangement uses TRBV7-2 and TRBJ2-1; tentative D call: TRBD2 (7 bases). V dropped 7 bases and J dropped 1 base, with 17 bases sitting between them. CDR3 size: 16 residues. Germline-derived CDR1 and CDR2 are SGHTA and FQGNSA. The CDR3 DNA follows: TGTGCCAGCACCCGTGGGGGAGGGGGTTCCTACAATGAGCAGTTCTTC. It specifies CASTRGGGGSYNEQFF. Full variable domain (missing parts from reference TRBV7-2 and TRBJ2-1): GAGVSQSPSNKVTEKGKDVELRCDPISGHTALYWYRQSLGQGLEFLIYFQGNSAPDKSGLPSDRFSAERTGGSVSTLTIQRTQQEDSAVYLCASTRGGGGSYNEQFFGPGTRLTVL.

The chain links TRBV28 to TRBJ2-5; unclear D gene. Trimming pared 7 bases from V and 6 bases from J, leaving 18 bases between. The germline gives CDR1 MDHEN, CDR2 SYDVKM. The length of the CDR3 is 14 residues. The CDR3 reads CASTSWEFPQTQYF. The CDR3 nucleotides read TGTGCCAGCACCTCTTGGGAATTTCCGCAGACCCAGTACTTC. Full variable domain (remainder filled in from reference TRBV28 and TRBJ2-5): DVKVTQSSRYLVKRTGEKVFLECVQDMDHENMFWYRQDPGLGLRLIYFSYDVKMKEKGDIPEGYSVSREKKERFSLILESASTNQTSMYLCASTSWEFPQTQYFGPGTRLLVL.

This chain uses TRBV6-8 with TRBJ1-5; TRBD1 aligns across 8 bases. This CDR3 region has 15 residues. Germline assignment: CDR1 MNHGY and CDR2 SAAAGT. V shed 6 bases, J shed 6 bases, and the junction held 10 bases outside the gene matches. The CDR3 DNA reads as TGTGCCAGCAGGGGCGGGACAGGTTGGGCTCAGCCCCAGCATTTT. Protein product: CASRGGTGWAQPQHF.

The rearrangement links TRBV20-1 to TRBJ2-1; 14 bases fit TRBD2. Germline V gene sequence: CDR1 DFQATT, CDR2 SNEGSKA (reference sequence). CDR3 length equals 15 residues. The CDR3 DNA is TGCAGCCTGCGGGGGACTAGCGGGAGTGTGAATGAGCAGTTCTTC. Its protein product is CSLRGTSGSVNEQFF.

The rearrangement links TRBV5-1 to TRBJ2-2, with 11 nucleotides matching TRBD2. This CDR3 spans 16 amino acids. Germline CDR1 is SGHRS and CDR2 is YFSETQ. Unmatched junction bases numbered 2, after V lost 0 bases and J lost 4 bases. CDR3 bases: TGCGCCAGCAGCTTGGTTGGACTAGCGGGCACCGGGGAGCTGTTTTTT. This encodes CASSLVGLAGTGELFF.

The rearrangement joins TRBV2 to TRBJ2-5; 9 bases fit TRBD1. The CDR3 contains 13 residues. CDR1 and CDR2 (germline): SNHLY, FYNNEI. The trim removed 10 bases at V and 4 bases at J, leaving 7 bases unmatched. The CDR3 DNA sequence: TGTGCCACCCACAGGGGGCTGGGAGAGACCCAGTACTTC. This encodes CATHRGLGETQYF.

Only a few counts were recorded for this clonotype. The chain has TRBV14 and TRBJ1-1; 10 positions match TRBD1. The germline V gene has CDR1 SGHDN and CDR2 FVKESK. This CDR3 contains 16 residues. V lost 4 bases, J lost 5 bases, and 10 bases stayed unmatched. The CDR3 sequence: CASSPRDRGYWTEAFF. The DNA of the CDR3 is TGTGCCAGCAGCCCCCGGGACAGGGGATATTGGACTGAAGCTTTCTTT.

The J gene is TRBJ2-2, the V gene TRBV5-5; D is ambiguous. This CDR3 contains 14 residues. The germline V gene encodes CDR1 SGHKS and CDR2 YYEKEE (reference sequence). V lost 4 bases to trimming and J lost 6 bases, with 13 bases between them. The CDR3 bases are TGTGCCAGCAGCGTGGACCCCCGCGCCGGGGAGCTGTTTTTT. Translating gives CASSVDPRAGELFF.

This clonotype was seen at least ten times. The CDR3 nucleotides are TGTGCCACCAGTGACCCAAACGAAGAGACCCAGTACTTC. Translation: CATSDPNEETQYF. The chain uses TRBV24-1 and TRBJ2-5, with D uncertain. Per the germline V gene, CDR1 is KGHDR and CDR2 is SFDVKD. Between the trimmed V and J ends, which lost 4 bases and 3 bases, there was a span of 8 bases. The CDR3 length is 13 residues.